This T cell receptor beta chain was retrieved from a study of blood T cells in healthy people across ages. Study findings and constraints: When one million T cells were used, diversity estimates were thought to be underestimates. Any conclusive comparison of naive versus antigen-experienced cells was prevented by using unsorted PBMCs.

About this clonotype itself: The target antigen is unknown.

A second about 7 to 12 cycle PCR used barcoded and J-beta primers. Each cDNA molecule received a tag from a template-switch adaptor that had 12 random nucleotides. No fewer than 2.5 million CDR3-containing paired-end reads came from each sample. MiXCR, applied by TCRdb to the 5' RACE reads, yields one record per CDR3 protein. Of 650,000 to 1,000,000 distinct CDR3 sequences detected, around half appear once; the ten largest clones hold 15% to 20%. Germline CDR1 is MDHEN and CDR2 is SYDVKM. This CDR3 spans 17 amino acids. The V and J ends lost 1 base and 3 bases respectively, with 19 bases between them.

The receptor comes from a man older than 75 in good health. The chain carries TRBV28 and TRBJ2-7, with D possibly TRBD2 on 8 matching bases. The sequenced material came from blood. The CDR3 is CASSLYGTAGTSYEQYF. The CDR3 bases are TGTGCCAGCAGTTTATATGGGACAGCCGGGACTAGCTACGAGCAGTACTTC.